By frequency in the sample, the clone carrying this TCR beta chain is large. The record originates from a study of patients and donors after allogeneic stem cell transplantation. TCRdb ran MiXCR on the RT-PCR reads and lists one entry per CDR3 protein. The table has just over 55,000 distinct CDR3 sequences, about an eighth seen once. Germline V gene data show CDR1 as MNHEY and CDR2 as SMNVEV (reference sequence). This CDR3 is 14 amino acids long. V was clipped by 3 bases and J by 6 bases, with 13 bases between them. The V call is TRBV27, the J call TRBJ2-3, with D perhaps TRBD1 (6 bases). The sequence derives from a human donor who was either an allogeneic HSCT recipient or a stem cell or donor lymphocyte infusion donor (not recorded which). It is not recorded whose cells these are; they may come from a transplant donor. The source material was blood, either unsorted or a sorted T cell fraction (not recorded which). CDR3 sequence: CASSFLTGPDTQYF. The CDR3 DNA sequence: TGTGCCAGCAGTTTCCTTACAGGGCCCGATACGCAGTATTTT.